Shown below are 15 T cell receptor beta chains from a single sample sequenced in a study of cytomegalovirus exposure and HLA in healthy donors. Both 60 Vbeta primers and 13 Jbeta primers went into the PCR. Sequencing used immunoSEQ multiplex PCR; TCRdb keeps in-frame clones, though not all of them. The data hold some 98,000 clones, with around 10% observed a single time. What was sequenced was PBMCs. These receptors were obtained from a man aged 45-60 years in good health and CMV-seropositive.

Turning to this clone: Within the sample, other DNA sequences also encode this same CDR3. The V and J genes are TRBV5-6 and TRBJ2-3, with D possibly being TRBD1 (6 bases). The germline V gene has CDR1 SGHDT and CDR2 YYEEEE. V lost 0 bases to trimming and J lost 1 base, with 9 bases between them. This CDR3 contains 15 residues. The CDR3 coding sequence is TGTGCCAGCAGCTTGGTGTCAGGGGGCACAGATACGCAGTATTTT. Translating it yields CASSLVSGGTDTQYF.

This clone was seen at least ten times. The chain recombines TRBV6-5 with TRBJ1-3, with D maybe TRBD1 (6 bases). The CDR3 has 15 residues. Deletions cut 4 bases from V and 0 bases from J, with 10 bases between. CDR1 MNHEY and CDR2 SVGAGI come from the germline V gene. CDR3 loop: CASSSGTSSGNTIYF. The CDR3 region has the DNA TGTGCCAGCAGTTCCGGGACAAGCTCTGGAAACACCATATATTTT.

A few counts support this clone. The chain uses TRBV28 and TRBJ2-1, with 7 positions matching TRBD2. Losses at the gene ends were 6 bases for V and 3 bases for J; bases not matched to a gene: 11. CDR1 and CDR2 from the germline V gene are MDHEN and SYDVKM. The CDR3 has 16 residues. The CDR3, as DNA: TGTGCCAGCAGGCCCCAACTAGCGAGCATCTACAATGAGCAGTTCTTC. It yields the protein CASRPQLASIYNEQFF.

This clone turned up a few times. The V call is TRBV4-3, the J call TRBJ2-3; D unresolved. The CDR3 extends over 14 amino acids. V was cut by 8 bases and J by 2 bases, with 14 bases left in between. CDR1 LGHNA and CDR2 YSLEER come from the germline V gene. The CDR3 spells CASSPTRSTDTQYF. In nucleotides, the CDR3 is TGCGCCAGCTCCCCGACTCGGTCCACAGATACGCAGTATTTT.

There are a few counts of this clone. The chain couples TRBV6-5 to TRBJ2-7, with 9 nucleotides matching TRBD1. In germline, CDR1 is MNHEY, CDR2 SVGAGI. The CDR3 runs to 14 residues. The trim removed 6 bases at V and 7 bases at J, leaving 10 bases unmatched. CDR3 nucleotides: TGTGCCAGCAGGCGCGCACAGGGGGCGGATGAGCAGTACTTC. Protein sequence: CASRRAQGADEQYF.

This clone was seen more than once but under ten times. The chain couples TRBV30 to TRBJ1-2; TRBD1 might be the D (5 bases). Germline CDR1 and CDR2: GTSNPN and SVGIG (reference sequence). Trimming took off 8 bases at V and 2 bases at J, with 18 bases between the two ends. CDR3 size: 14 residues. The CDR3 region has the DNA TGTGCCCTAGGGCAGGGATCATCAAACTATGGCTACACCTTC. Amino acid sequence: CALGQGSSNYGYTF.

The rearrangement uses TRBV28 and TRBJ2-2, with 11 nucleotides matching TRBD2. With 6 bases clipped from V and 3 bases from J, the junction kept 3 bases outside the gene matches. The CDR3 has 15 amino acids. Germline CDR1 is MDHEN and CDR2 is SYDVKM. The CDR3 protein is CASSLAGGYTGELFF. CDR3 in DNA: TGTGCCAGCAGCCTAGCGGGAGGATACACCGGGGAGCTGTTTTTT.

The rearrangement uses TRBV28 and TRBJ2-3; D remains unclear. Germline assignment: CDR1 MDHEN and CDR2 SYDVKM. The CDR3 spans 16 residues. Trimming pared 6 bases from V and 0 bases from J, leaving 16 bases between. DNA of the CDR3: TGTGCCAGCAGGACTCCCCTCGTTACTAGCACAGATACGCAGTATTTT. This sequence encodes CASRTPLVTSTDTQYF.

This rearrangement joins TRBV6-1 to TRBJ2-7, with 9 bases aligning to TRBD2. There are 14 residues in the CDR3. Looked up from germline, CDR1 is MNHNS and CDR2 is SASEGT. J gave up 3 bases and V 0 bases, and 0 bases lay outside the gene matches. The CDR3 protein is CASSEASGGYEQYF. The CDR3 DNA follows: TGTGCCAGCAGTGAAGCTAGCGGGGGCTACGAGCAGTACTTC.

The V and J genes are TRBV7-8 and TRBJ1-3; 9 nucleotides align to TRBD1. Trimming took 1 base from V and 3 from J; bases not matched to a gene: 4. CDR1 and CDR2 (germline): SGHVS, FQNEAQ. CDR3 length: 16 amino acids. CDR3 in amino acids: CASSLGLGQGGNTIYF. CDR3 nucleotides: TGTGCCAGCAGCTTAGGCCTGGGACAGGGTGGAAACACCATATATTTT.

The sample holds a few counts of this clone. DNA for the CDR3: TGCAGCGTTCTTACACCTGACACCGGGGAGCTGTTTTTT. It codes for CSVLTPDTGELFF. The V and J genes are TRBV29-1 and TRBJ2-2, with D unclear. The CDR3 length is 13 residues. The V gene lost 5 bases and the J gene lost 3 bases, with 10 bases spanning the gap. The germline gives CDR1 SQVTM, CDR2 ANQGSEA.

This clone was seen only a few times. This sequence joins TRBV5-5 and TRBJ2-3, with TRBD2 matching 13 bases. This CDR3 is 19 amino acids long. Germline V gives CDR1 SGHKS, CDR2 YYEKEE (reference sequence). The junction had 14 bases not matched to a gene; V was cut back by 1 base and J by 6 bases. Written as DNA, the CDR3 is TGTGCCAGCAGCTTGAGATTATCGGGACTAGCGGGACCGGCGGATACGCAGTATTTT. This codes for CASSLRLSGLAGPADTQYF.

CDR3 protein: CASSEEGAVYEQYF. CDR3 in DNA: TGTGCCAGCAGTGAGGAAGGAGCGGTCTACGAGCAGTACTTC. The V gene is TRBV6-1, the J gene TRBJ2-7; D perhaps matches TRBD2 (5 bases). Trimming pared 3 bases from V and 3 bases from J, leaving 12 bases between. Germline loops: CDR1 MNHNS, CDR2 SASEGT. The CDR3 sequence is 14 residues long.

This clone was counted a few times. The chain has TRBV28 and TRBJ1-1; no firm D call. In germline, CDR1 is MDHEN, CDR2 SYDVKM. Trimming stripped 2 bases from V and 0 bases from J, with 4 bases between. The CDR3 has 13 residues. CDR3 sequence: CASSLLMNTEAFF. The DNA of the CDR3 is TGTGCCAGCAGTTTACTTATGAACACTGAAGCTTTCTTT.

The DNA for the CDR3 is TGTGCCAGCAGGTCACAGTCTTACATCGCCTACGAGCAGTACTTC. Protein sequence: CASRSQSYIAYEQYF. The genes are TRBV6-5 and TRBJ2-7, with unresolved D. The germline CDR1 and CDR2 sequences are MNHEY and SVGAGI. The CDR3 has 15 amino acids. The V gene lost 6 bases and the J gene lost 2 bases, with 17 bases spanning the gap.